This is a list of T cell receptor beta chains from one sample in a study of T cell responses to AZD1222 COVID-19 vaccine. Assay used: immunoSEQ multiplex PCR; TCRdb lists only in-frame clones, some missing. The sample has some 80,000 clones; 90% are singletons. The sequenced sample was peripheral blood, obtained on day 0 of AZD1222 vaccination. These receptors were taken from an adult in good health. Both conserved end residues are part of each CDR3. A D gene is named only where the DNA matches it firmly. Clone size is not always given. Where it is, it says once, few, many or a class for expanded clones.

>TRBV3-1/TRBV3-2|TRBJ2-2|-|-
CASSPGIVYGELFF
TGTGCCAGCAGCCCAGGAATCGTTTACGGGGAGCTGTTTTTT
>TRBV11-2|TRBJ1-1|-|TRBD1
CASSVTGGGPEAFF
TGTGCCAGCAGCGTGACAGGGGGAGGGCCTGAAGCTTTCTTT
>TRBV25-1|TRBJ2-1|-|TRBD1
CASSEWTGQQFF
TGTGCCAGCAGTGAATGGACAGGACAACAGTTCTTC
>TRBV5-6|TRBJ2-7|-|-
CASTPHVYRDEQYF
TGTGCCAGCACCCCGCATGTGTACCGCGACGAGCAGTACTTC
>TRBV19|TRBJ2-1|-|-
CASSTSFGEQFF
TGTGCCAGTAGTACTAGCTTCGGTGAGCAGTTCTTC
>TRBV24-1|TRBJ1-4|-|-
CATSDLQGGGEKLFF
TGTGCCACCAGTGATTTGCAAGGGGGAGGCGAAAAACTGTTTTTT
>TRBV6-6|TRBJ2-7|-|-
CASRRTGSNEQYF
TGTGCCAGCAGGCGAACAGGGTCCAACGAGCAGTACTTC
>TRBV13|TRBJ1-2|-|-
CASSLGAGAIYGYTF
TGTGCCAGCAGCTTAGGAGCAGGGGCCATCTATGGCTACACCTTC
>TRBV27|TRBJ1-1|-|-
CASSLIRGAEAFF
TGTGCCAGCAGTTTAATCAGGGGTGCTGAAGCTTTCTTT
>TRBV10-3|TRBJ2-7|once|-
CAISETGLSYEQYF
TGTGCCATCAGTGAGACAGGGCTCTCCTACGAGCAGTACTTC
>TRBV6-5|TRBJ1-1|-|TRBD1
CASSRQGDRTEAFF
TGTGCCAGCAGCCGACAGGGGGATCGGACTGAAGCTTTCTTT
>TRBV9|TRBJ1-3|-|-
CASSGRLGSGNTIYF
TGTGCCAGCAGCGGTCGGTTGGGCTCTGGAAACACCATATATTTT
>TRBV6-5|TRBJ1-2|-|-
CASTPMTGYWGYTF
TGTGCCAGCACGCCCATGACAGGATATTGGGGCTACACCTTC
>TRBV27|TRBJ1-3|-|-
CASKQVLGNTIYF
TGTGCCAGCAAGCAGGTGCTAGGAAACACCATATATTTT
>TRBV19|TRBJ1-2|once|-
CASSIGNGNYGYTF
TGTGCCAGTAGTATAGGGAACGGGAACTATGGCTACACCTTC
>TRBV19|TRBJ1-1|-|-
CASSIAARDTEAFF
TGTGCCAGTAGTATAGCCGCCAGGGACACTGAAGCTTTCTTT
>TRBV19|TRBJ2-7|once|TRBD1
CASSRGQLSYEQYF
TGTGCCAGTAGTAGGGGACAGCTCTCCTACGAGCAGTACTTC
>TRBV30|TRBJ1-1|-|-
CAWGNGGTEAFF
TGTGCCTGGGGAAATGGGGGGACTGAAGCTTTCTTT
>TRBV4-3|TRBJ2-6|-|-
CASRNSGANVLTF
TGCGCCAGCAGAAACTCCGGGGCCAACGTCCTGACTTTC
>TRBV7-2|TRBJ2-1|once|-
CASSLGRGISYNEQFF
TGTGCCAGCAGCTTAGGGCGGGGAATCTCCTACAATGAGCAGTTCTTC
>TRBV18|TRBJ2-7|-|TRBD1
CASSLDRVSPYEQYF
TGTGCCAGCTCACTGGACAGGGTCAGCCCCTACGAGCAGTACTTC
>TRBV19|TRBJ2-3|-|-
CASKVRGGTDTQYF
TGTGCCAGTAAGGTCCGGGGCGGAACAGATACGCAGTATTTT
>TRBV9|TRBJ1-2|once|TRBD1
CASSGGLTGDYYGYTF
TGTGCCAGCAGCGGCGGACTTACAGGGGACTACTATGGCTACACCTTC
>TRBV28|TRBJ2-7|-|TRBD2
CASSLSVGGGTYEQYF
TGTGCCAGCAGTTTATCCGTTGGCGGGGGAACCTACGAGCAGTACTTC
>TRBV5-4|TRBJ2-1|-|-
CASSLTAGSYNEQFF
TGTGCCAGCAGCCTAACAGCAGGCTCCTACAATGAGCAGTTCTTC
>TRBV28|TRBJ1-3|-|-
CASSSYEGAGNTIYF
TGTGCCAGCTCATCTTATGAGGGGGCTGGAAACACCATATATTTT
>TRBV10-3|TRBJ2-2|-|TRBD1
CAISEAGGRDGELFF
TGTGCCATCAGTGAGGCAGGGGGCAGGGACGGGGAGCTGTTTTTT
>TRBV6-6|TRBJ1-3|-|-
CASNGANGNTIYF
TGTGCCAGCAATGGGGCTAATGGAAACACCATATATTTT
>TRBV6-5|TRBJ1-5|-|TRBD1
CASRGTGGSNQPQHF
TGTGCCAGCAGAGGGACAGGGGGTAGCAATCAGCCCCAGCATTTT
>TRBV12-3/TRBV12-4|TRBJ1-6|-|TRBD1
CASSQQGNSPLHF
TGTGCCAGCAGTCAACAGGGGAATTCACCCCTCCACTTT
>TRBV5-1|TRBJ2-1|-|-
CASSLDASLPYNEQFF
TGCGCCAGCAGCTTGGACGCCAGTTTGCCCTACAATGAGCAGTTCTTC
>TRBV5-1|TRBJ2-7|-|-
CASSLDTAAYEQYF
TGCGCCAGCAGCTTGGATACGGCAGCCTACGAGCAGTACTTC
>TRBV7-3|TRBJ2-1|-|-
CASSLRLAGYNEQFF
TGTGCCAGCAGCTTAAGGCTAGCTGGCTACAATGAGCAGTTCTTC
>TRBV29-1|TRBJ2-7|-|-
CSVAEPGGYEQYF
TGCAGCGTCGCCGAACCAGGGGGGTACGAGCAGTACTTC
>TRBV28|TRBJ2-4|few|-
CASSSQLRIQYF
TGTGCCAGCAGTTCCCAGTTAAGGATTCAGTACTTC
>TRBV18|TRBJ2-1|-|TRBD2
CASSPPAGNEQFF
TGTGCCAGCTCACCCCCAGCGGGGAATGAGCAGTTCTTC
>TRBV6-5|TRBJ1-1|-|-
CASSYDSYTEAFF
TGTGCCAGCAGTTACGATTCATACACTGAAGCTTTCTTT
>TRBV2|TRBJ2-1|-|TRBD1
CASKGQGARNEQFF
TGTGCCAGCAAGGGACAGGGGGCGCGTAATGAGCAGTTCTTC
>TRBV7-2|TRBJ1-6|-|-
CASSTLRSYNSPLHF
TGTGCCAGCAGTACCCTCAGGTCCTATAATTCACCCCTCCACTTT
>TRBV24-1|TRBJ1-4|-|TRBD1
CATSDRDGSNEKLFF
TGTGCCACGAGTGACAGGGATGGTTCTAATGAAAAACTGTTTTTT
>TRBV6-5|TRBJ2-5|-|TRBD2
CATSLAGGPGETQYF
TGTGCCACCTCTTTGGCGGGGGGCCCTGGGGAGACCCAGTACTTC